Given below is one T cell receptor (beta chain) in context. The sample belongs to a study of blood T cell repertoires in COVID-19. Study-level information: Material from acute and convalescent COVID-19 was sourced from the United States, Italy and Spain. Sources were T cells, B-cell-depleted T cells, or PBMCs; the material itself was cDNA or gDNA.

The CDR3 consists of 13 residues. The germline CDR1 and CDR2 sequences are GTSNPN and SVGIG (reference sequence). Trimming took off 0 bases at V and 5 bases at J, with 10 bases between the two ends. Per the authors' pipeline: For nucleated cells, counts were estimated from reference gene primer amplification. Assay: immunoSEQ multiplex PCR; the TCRdb copy retains only in-frame clones and omits some. V and J calls and clone size follow that table, whereas D and trimming were derived from the DNA. The sample has around 200,000 clones, about 88% seen once. The genes are TRBV30 and TRBJ2-5, with D tentatively TRBD2 (5 bases). The source is a man aged 35-49 years with active or convalescent COVID-19. Sequencing was carried out using peripheral blood. CDR3 protein: CAWSVGLAETQYF. CDR3 coding DNA: TGTGCCTGGAGTGTTGGGTTAGCGGAGACCCAGTACTTC.